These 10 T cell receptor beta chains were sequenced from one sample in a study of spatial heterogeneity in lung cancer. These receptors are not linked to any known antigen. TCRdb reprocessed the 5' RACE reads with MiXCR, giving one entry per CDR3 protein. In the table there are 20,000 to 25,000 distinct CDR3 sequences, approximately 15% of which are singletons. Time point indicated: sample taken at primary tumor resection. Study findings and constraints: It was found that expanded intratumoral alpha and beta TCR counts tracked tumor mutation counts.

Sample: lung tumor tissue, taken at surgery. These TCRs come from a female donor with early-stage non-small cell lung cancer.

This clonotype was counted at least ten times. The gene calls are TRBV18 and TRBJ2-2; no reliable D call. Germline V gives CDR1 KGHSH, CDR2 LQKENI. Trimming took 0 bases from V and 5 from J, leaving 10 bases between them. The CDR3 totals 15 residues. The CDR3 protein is CASSPPEIRTGELFF. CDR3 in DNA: TGTGCCAGCTCACCACCGGAAATTAGGACCGGGGAGCTGTTTTTT.

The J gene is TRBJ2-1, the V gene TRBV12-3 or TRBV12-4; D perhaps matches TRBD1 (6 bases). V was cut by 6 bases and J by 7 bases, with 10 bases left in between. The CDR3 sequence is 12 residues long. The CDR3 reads CASSPDRNEQFF. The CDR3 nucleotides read TGTGCCAGCAGCCCTGACAGGAATGAGCAGTTCTTC.

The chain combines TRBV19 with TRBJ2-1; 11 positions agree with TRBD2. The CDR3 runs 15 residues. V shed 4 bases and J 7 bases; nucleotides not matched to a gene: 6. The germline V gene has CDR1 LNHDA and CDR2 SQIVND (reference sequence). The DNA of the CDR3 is TGTGCCAGTAGTACCACTAGCGGGAGTCTGAATGAGCAGTTCTTC. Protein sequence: CASSTTSGSLNEQFF.

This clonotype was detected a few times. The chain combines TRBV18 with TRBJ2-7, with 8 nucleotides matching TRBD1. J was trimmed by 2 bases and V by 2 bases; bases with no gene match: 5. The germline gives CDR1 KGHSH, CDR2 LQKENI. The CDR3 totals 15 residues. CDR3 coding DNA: TGTGCCAGCTCACCATCCAGGACAGGGACCTACGAGCAGTACTTC. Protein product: CASSPSRTGTYEQYF.

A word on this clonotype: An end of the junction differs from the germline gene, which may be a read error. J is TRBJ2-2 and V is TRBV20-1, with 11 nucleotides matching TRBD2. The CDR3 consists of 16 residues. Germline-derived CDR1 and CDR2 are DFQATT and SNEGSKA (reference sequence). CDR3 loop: CSASLAGGSGTGKLFF. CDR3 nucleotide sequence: TGCAGTGCCAGTCTAGCGGGAGGATCTGGCACCGGGAAGCTGTTTTTT.

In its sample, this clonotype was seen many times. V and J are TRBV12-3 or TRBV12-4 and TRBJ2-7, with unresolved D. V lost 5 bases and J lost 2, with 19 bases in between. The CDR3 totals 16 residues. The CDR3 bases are TGTGCCAGCAGTCCGGGTCATATCGGGTCGGCCTACGAGCAGTACTTC. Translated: CASSPGHIGSAYEQYF.

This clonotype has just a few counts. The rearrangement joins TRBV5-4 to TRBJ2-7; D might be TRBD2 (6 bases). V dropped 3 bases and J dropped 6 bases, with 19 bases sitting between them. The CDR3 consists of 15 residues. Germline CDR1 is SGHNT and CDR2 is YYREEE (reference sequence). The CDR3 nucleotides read TGTGCCAGCAGCTCGGCGCGAGGAGGGATACGCGAGCAGTACTTC. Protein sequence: CASSSARGGIREQYF.

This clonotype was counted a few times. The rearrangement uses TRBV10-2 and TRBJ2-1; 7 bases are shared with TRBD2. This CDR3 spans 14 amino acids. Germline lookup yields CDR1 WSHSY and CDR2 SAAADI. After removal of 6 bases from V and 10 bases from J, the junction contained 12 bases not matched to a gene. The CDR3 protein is CASRAGLGRLEQFF. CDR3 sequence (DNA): TGCGCCAGCAGAGCCGGACTAGGGAGACTGGAGCAGTTCTTC.

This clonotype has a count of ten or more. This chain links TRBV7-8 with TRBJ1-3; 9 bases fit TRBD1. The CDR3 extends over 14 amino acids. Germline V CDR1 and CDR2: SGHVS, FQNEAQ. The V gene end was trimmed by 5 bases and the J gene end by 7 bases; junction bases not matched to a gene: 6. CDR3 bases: TGTGCCAGCAGCGCCCGGACAGGGGCGAACACCATATATTTT. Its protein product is CASSARTGANTIYF.

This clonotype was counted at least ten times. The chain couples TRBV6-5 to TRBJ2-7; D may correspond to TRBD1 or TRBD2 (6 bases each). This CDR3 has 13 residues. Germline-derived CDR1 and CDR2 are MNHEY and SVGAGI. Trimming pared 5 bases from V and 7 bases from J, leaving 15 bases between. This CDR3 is CASSNPRGREQYF. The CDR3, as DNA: TGTGCCAGCAGTAACCCCCGGGGGCGGGAGCAGTACTTC.